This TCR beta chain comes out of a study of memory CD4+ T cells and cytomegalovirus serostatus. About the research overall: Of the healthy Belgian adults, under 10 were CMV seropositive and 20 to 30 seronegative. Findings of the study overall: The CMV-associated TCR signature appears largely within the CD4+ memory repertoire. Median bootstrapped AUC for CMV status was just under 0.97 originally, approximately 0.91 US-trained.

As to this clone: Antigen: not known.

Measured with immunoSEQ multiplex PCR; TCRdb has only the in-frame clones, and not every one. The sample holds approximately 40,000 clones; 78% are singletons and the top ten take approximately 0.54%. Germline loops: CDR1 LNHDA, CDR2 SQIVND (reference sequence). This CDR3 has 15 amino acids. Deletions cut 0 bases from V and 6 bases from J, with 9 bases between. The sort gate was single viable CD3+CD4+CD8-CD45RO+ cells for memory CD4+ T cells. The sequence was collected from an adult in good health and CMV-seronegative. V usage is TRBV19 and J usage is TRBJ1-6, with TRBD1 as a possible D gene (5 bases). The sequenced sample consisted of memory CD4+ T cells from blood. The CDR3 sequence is CASSIDRQPNSPLHF. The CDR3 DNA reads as TGTGCCAGTAGTATAGATCGACAGCCTAATTCACCCCTCCACTTT.